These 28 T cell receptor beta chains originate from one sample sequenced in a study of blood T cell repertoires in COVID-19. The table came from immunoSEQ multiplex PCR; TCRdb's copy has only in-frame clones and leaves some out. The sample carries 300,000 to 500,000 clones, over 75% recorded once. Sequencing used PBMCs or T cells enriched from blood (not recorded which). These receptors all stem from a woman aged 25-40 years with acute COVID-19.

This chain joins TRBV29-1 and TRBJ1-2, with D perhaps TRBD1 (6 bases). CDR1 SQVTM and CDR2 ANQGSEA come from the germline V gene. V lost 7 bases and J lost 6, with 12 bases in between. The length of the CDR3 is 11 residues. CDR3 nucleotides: TGCAGCGCCGCAGGGGCGGATGGCTACACCTTC. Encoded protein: CSAAGADGYTF.

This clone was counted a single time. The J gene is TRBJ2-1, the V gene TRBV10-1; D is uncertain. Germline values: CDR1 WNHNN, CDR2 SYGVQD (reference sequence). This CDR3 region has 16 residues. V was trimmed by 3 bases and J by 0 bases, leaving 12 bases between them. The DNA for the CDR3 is TGCGCCAGCAGTGACTCGTTTCCCCGCTCCTACAATGAGCAGTTCTTC. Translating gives CASSDSFPRSYNEQFF.

The CDR3 sequence: CASSLAWTGIVSPLHF. CDR3 DNA: TGCGCCAGCAGCTTGGCTTGGACAGGGATTGTTTCACCCCTCCACTTT. The chain couples TRBV5-1 to TRBJ1-6, with TRBD1 matching over 8 bases. This CDR3 comprises 16 residues. Germline assignment: CDR1 SGHRS and CDR2 YFSETQ. V trimming: 0 bases; J trimming: 9 bases; junction bases outside the gene matches: 8.

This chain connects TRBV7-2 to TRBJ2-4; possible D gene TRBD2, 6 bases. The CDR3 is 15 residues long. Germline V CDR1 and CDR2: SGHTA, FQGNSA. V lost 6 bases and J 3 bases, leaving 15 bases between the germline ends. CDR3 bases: TGTGCCAGCAGGCCCGCAAGGGGAGGCAAAAACATTCAGTACTTC. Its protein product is CASRPARGGKNIQYF. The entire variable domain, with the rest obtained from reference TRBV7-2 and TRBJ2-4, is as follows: GAGVSQSPSNKVTEKGKDVELRCDPISGHTALYWYRQSLGQGLEFLIYFQGNSAPDKSGLPSDRFSAERTGGSVSTLTIQRTQQEDSAVYLCASRPARGGKNIQYFGAGTRLSVL.

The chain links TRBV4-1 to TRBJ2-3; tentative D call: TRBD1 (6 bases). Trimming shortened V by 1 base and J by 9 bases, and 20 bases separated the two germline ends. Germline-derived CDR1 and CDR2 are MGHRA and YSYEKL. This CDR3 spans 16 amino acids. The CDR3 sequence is CASSQVVVRAQGTQYF. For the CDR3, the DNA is TGCGCCAGCAGCCAAGTGGTAGTGCGGGCACAGGGAACGCAGTATTTT.

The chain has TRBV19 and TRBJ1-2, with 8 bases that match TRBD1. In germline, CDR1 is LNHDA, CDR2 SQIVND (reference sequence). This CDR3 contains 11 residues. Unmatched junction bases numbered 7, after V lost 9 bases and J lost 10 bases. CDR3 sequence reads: CARPGQEPYTF. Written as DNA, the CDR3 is TGTGCCAGGCCGGGACAGGAGCCCTACACCTTC.

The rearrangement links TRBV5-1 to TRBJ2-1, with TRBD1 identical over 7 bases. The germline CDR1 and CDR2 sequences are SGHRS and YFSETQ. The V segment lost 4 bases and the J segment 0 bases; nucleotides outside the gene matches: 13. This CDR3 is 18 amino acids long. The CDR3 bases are TGCGCCAGCAGCCATCCCGAAACCCGGGACAGCTCCTACAATGAGCAGTTCTTC. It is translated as CASSHPETRDSSYNEQFF.

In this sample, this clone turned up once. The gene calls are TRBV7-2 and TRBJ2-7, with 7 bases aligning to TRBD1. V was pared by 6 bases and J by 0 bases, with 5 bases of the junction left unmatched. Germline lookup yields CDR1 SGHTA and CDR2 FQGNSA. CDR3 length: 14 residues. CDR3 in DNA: TGTGCCAGCAGGGACAGGCTTACCTCCTACGAGCAGTACTTC. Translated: CASRDRLTSYEQYF. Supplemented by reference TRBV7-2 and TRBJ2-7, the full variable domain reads GAGVSQSPSNKVTEKGKDVELRCDPISGHTALYWYRQSLGQGLEFLIYFQGNSAPDKSGLPSDRFSAERTGGSVSTLTIQRTQQEDSAVYLCASRDRLTSYEQYFGPGTRLTVT.

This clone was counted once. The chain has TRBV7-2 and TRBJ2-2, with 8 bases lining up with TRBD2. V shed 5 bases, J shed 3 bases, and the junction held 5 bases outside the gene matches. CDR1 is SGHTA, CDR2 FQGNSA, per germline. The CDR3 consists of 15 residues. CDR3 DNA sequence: TGTGCCAGCAGCCAACTAGCGGATTACACCGGGGAGCTGTTTTTT. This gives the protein CASSQLADYTGELFF.

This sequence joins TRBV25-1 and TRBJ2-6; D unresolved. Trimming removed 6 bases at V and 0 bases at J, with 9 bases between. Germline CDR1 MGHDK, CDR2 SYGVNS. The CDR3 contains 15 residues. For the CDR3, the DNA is TGTGCCAGCAGAGAACATAGCTCTGGGGCCAACGTCCTGACTTTC. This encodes CASREHSSGANVLTF.

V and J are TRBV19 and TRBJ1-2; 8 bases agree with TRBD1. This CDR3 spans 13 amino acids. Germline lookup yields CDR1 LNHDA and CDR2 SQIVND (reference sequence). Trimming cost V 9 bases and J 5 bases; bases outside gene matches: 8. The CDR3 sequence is CASRQGSGYGYTF. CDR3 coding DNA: TGTGCCAGCCGACAGGGGAGTGGGTATGGCTACACCTTC.

The CDR3 DNA reads as TGTGCCACCAGTGACTCGCTGACCGACAGGAGCGAGCAGTACTTC. Its protein is CATSDSLTDRSEQYF. V and J are TRBV24-1 and TRBJ2-7; tentative D call: TRBD1 (6 bases). The CDR3 loop spans 15 amino acids. Germline V gene lookup returns CDR1 KGHDR and CDR2 SFDVKD. V gave up 4 bases and J gave up 6 bases, with 18 bases separating them.

DNA of the CDR3: TGTGCCAGCAGCCAGACTAGCCGGGCCACAGATACGCAGTATTTT. Translation: CASSQTSRATDTQYF. The chain links TRBV11-3 to TRBJ2-3, with 7 bases identical to TRBD2. The CDR3 is 15 residues long. V was pared by 5 bases and J by 2 bases, with 7 bases of the junction left unmatched. Looked up from germline, CDR1 is SGHNT and CDR2 is YENEEA.

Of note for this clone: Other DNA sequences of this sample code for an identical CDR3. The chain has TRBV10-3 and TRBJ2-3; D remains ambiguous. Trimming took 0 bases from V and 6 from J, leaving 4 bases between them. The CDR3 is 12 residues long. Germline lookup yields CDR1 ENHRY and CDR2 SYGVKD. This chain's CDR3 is CAISESRDTQYF. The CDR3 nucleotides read TGTGCCATCAGTGAGTCTCGGGATACGCAGTATTTT.

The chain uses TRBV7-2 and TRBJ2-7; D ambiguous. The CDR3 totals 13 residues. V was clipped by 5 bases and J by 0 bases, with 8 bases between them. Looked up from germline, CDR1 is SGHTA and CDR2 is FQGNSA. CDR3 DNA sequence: TGTGCCAGCAGCCTAACGCTCTCCTACGAGCAGTACTTC. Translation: CASSLTLSYEQYF.

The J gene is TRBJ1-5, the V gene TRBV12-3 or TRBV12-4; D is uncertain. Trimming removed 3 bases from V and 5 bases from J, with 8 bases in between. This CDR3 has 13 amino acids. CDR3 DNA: TGTGCCAGCAGTTTTATGGCAGATCAGCCCCAGCATTTT. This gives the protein CASSFMADQPQHF.

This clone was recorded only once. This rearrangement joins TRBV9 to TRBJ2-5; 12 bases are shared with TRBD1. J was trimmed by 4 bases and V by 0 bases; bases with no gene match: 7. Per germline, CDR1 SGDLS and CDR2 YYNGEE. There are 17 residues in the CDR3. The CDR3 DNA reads TGTGCCAGCAGCGTAGCCGGGACAGGGGGCTTTGGAGAGACCCAGTACTTC. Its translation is CASSVAGTGGFGETQYF.

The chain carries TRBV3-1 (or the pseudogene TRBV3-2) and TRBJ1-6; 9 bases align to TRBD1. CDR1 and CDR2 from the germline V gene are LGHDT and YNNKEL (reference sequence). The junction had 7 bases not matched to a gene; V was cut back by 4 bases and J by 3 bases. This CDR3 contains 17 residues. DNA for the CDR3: TGTGCCAGCAGCCCGGGACCGGGACAGGGCTATAATTCACCCCTCCACTTT. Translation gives CASSPGPGQGYNSPLHF.

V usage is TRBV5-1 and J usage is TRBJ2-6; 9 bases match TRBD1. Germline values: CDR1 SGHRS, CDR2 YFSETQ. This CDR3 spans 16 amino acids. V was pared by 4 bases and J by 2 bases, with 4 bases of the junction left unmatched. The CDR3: CASSADRGTGANVLTF. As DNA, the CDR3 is TGCGCCAGCAGCGCCGACAGGGGGACTGGGGCCAACGTCCTGACTTTC.

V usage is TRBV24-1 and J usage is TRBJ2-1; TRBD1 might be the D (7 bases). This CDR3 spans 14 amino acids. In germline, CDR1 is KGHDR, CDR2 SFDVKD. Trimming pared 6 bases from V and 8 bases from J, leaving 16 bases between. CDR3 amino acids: CATSLSGGIDEQFF. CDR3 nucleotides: TGTGCCACCAGTCTCTCAGGGGGGATCGATGAGCAGTTCTTC.

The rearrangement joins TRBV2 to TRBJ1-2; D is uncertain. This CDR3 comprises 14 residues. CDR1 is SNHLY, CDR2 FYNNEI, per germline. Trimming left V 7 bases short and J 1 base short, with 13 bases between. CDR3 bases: TGTGCCAGCACCCGCCCCCCGGGTAACTATGGCTACACCTTC. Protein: CASTRPPGNYGYTF.

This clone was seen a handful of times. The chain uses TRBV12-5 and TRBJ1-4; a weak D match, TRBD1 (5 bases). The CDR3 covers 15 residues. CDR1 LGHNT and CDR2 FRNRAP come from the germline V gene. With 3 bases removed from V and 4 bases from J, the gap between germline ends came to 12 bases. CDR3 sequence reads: CASGFRGAVNEKLFF. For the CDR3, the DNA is TGTGCTAGTGGTTTTCGCGGGGCAGTTAATGAAAAACTGTTTTTT.

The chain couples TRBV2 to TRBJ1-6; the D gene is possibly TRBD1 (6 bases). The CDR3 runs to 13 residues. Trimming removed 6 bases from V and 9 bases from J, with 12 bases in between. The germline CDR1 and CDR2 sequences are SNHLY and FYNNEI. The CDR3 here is CASRTTGISPLHF. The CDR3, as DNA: TGTGCCAGCAGGACCACAGGGATTTCACCCCTCCACTTT.

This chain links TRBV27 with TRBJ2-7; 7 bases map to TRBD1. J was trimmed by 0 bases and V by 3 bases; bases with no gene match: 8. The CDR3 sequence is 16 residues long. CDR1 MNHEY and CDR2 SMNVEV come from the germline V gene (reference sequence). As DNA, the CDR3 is TGTGCCAGCAGTTTTGTAGGGGGCCGTAGCTCCTACGAGCAGTACTTC. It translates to CASSFVGGRSSYEQYF.

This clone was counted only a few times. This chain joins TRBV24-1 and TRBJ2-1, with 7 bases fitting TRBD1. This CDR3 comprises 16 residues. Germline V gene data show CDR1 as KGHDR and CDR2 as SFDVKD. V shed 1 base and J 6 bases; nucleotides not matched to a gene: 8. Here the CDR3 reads CATSDFWQGDGNEQFF. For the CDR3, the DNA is TGTGCCACCAGTGATTTCTGGCAGGGGGATGGCAATGAGCAGTTCTTC.

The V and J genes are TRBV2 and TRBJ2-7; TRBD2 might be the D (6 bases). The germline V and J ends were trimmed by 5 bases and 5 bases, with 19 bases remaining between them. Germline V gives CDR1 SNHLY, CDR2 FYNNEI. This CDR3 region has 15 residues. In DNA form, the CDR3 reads TGTGCCAGCAGTCTAGGACGGGGGAATACTCACGAGCAGTACTTC. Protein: CASSLGRGNTHEQYF.

DNA for the CDR3: TGCGCCAGCAGCGACTCGAGCGGGGGTTCTTACGAGCAGTACTTC. Its protein is CASSDSSGGSYEQYF. The V call is TRBV5-1, the J call TRBJ2-7; 8 bases agree with TRBD2. The CDR3 has 15 residues. The trim removed 4 bases at V and 4 bases at J, leaving 10 bases unmatched. Germline assignment: CDR1 SGHRS and CDR2 YFSETQ.

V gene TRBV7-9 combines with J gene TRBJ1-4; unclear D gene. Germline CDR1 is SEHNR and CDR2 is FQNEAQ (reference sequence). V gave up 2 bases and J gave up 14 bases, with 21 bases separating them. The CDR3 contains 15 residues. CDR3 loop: CASSLLGSSAPRLFF. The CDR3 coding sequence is TGTGCCAGCAGCTTATTAGGGAGCTCGGCCCCCAGGCTGTTTTTT.